This T cell receptor (beta chain) derives from a study of T cell repertoires in cytomegalovirus infection. Study-wide context: Both recently identified HLA-C-restricted and well-studied HLA-B-restricted CMV epitopes were used in the study. An indication of both CMV infection and matching HLA type came from public TCR beta signatures. Study observations and caveats: Adding up the frequency of public TCR beta families identified people who carried CMV plus the relevant HLA. HLA-C-restricted CMV clonotypes gave the most frequent clonotype in two of eight donors.

One entry per CDR3 protein results from TCRdb running MiXCR on the reads. The profile shows about 890,000 distinct CDR3 sequences, approximately 30% of them singletons. This clonotype was recorded a few times. The target antigen is unknown. This specimen was cultured CD8+ T cells from PBMCs, taken from culture after CMV antigen stimulation. The TCR was taken from a human donor in good health (CMV status not recorded). Some clones in this sample may be carry-over from other donors' samples.

In nucleotides, the CDR3 is TGTGCCAGCAGCTCCCGGACAGCCGTCGCTTACGAGCAGTACTTC. Amino acids: CASSSRTAVAYEQYF. This chain links TRBV7-6 with TRBJ2-7, with D possibly matching TRBD1 (6 bases). The CDR3 loop spans 15 amino acids. V was pared by 4 bases and J by 4 bases, with 17 bases between. Germline CDR1 reads SGHVS; CDR2 reads FNYEAQ.